This entry describes one T cell receptor (beta chain). Its antigen remains unidentified. TCR beta sequencing was performed on blood CD8+ and CD4+ T cells. Both CD4+ and CD8+ T cells were negatively isolated, and TEMRA cells underwent FACS enrichment. The record originates from a study of CD8 T cells in Susac syndrome. Random hexamers were used to reverse transcribe an amount of roughly 0.5 to 1 ug RNA. Amplification of the TCR beta CDR3 was carried out by immunoSEQ multiplex PCR, which spanned a total of 54 Vbeta and 13 Jbeta segments. TCRdb fed the immunoSEQ multiplex PCR reads into MiXCR, producing one record per CDR3 protein. The data show about 200,000 distinct CDR3 sequences, about 95% seen once. The CDR3 loop spans 13 amino acids. Germline values: CDR1 MNHNY, CDR2 SVGAGI (reference sequence). V dropped 6 bases and J dropped 8 bases, with 14 bases sitting between them. Study-wide findings and caveats: The authors acknowledged that their TCR sequencing and HLA analysis involved a relatively small number of individuals.

V usage is TRBV6-6 and J usage is TRBJ2-1; D gene ambiguous. Sequenced input: CD4+ T cells from PBMCs. The sequence was collected from a human donor with multiple sclerosis. CDR3 sequence: CASSSADSYEQFF. For the CDR3, the DNA is TGTGCCAGCAGCTCCGCCGACTCGTATGAGCAGTTCTTC.